This TCR beta chain comes out of a study of T cells in narcolepsy. Clones were sequenced by immunoSEQ multiplex PCR, and TCRdb holds only the in-frame ones, with some missing. Of roughly 30,000 clones listed, 65% to 85% are singletons. Germline CDR1 LGHNA, CDR2 YNFKEQ. The CDR3 length is 14 residues. This chain joins TRBV4-2 and TRBJ2-5, with no clear D. The J call is doubtful: the DNA matches TRBJ2-7 better. The sequence came from a human donor in good health. Sequencing was performed on memory (CD45RA-) CD4+ T cells from blood. CDR3 nucleotides: TGTGCCAGCAGCCAAGATCGGGTTAACTACGAGCAGTACTTC. This sequence encodes CASSQDRVNYEQYF.